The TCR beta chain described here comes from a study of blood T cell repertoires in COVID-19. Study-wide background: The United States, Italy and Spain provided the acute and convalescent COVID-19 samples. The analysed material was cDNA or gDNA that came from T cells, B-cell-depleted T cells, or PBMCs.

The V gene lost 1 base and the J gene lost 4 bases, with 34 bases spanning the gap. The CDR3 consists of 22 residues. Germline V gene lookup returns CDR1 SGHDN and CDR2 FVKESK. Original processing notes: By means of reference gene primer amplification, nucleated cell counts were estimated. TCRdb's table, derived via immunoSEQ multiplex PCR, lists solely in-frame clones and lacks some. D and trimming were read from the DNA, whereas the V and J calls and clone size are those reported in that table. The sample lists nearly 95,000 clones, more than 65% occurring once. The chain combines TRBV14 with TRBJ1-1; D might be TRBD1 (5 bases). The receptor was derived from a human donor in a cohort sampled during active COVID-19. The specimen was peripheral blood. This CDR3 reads CASSQAGRGGYFMSLRSTEAFF. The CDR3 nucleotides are TGTGCCAGCAGCCAAGCGGGCCGGGGGGGGTATTTCATGTCCCTAAGAAGCACTGAAGCTTTCTTT.